This T cell receptor (beta chain) was identified during a study of memory CD4+ T cells and cytomegalovirus serostatus. Sequenced by immunoSEQ multiplex PCR; TCRdb stores in-frame clones only, minus some. The sample lists under 50,000 clones, about three quarters occurring once. Per germline, CDR1 SGDLS and CDR2 YYNGEE. The CDR3 loop spans 14 amino acids. Deletions cut 0 bases from V and 6 bases from J, with 9 bases between. The sort gate was single viable CD3+CD4+CD8-CD45RO+ cells for memory CD4+ T cells. Worth noting for this clone: Antigen: not known.

Findings and limits, study-wide: Each of approximately 61 CMV-associated TCRbeta sequences occurred in one to five individuals. Repertoires predicted CMV serostatus with median bootstrapped AUC of roughly 0.96.

The clonotype was recovered from an adult in good health and CMV-seronegative. The sample taken for sequencing was memory CD4+ T cells from blood. The chain joins TRBV9 to TRBJ2-2; D uncertain. The CDR3 sequence is CASSVDRRPGELFF. CDR3 DNA: TGTGCCAGCAGCGTAGATAGGAGACCCGGGGAGCTGTTTTTT.